This T cell receptor beta chain was identified in a study of blood T cells in healthy people across ages. General study points: Possibly confounding the expanded clonotype changes was the fact that donor CMV status was unknown.

Healthy Russian Caucasian donors spanned ages roughly 6 to 100 years. The authors drew roughly 9.8 milliliters of peripheral blood from each donor. Isolated per sample were at least 7 million PBMCs. Primers used in a second PCR of about 7 to 12 cycles were a sample-barcoded 5' primer and a J-beta primer mix. TCRdb re-derived calls from the 5' RACE reads in MiXCR, one entry per CDR3 protein. The sample has roughly 1.4 million distinct CDR3 sequences; approximately 59% are singletons. On this clonotype: Its antigen remains unidentified.

Trimming cost V 6 bases and J 3 bases; bases outside gene matches: 7. From germline, CDR1 is MGHRA and CDR2 YSYEKL. The CDR3 is 15 residues long. The specimen sequenced was blood. The V and J genes are TRBV4-1 and TRBJ2-2; 7 bases align to TRBD1. This TCR came from a man aged 18 to 35 in good health. CDR3: CASRLLDRDTGELFF. The CDR3 nucleotides read TGCGCCAGCAGACTCCTTGACAGGGACACCGGGGAGCTGTTTTTT.